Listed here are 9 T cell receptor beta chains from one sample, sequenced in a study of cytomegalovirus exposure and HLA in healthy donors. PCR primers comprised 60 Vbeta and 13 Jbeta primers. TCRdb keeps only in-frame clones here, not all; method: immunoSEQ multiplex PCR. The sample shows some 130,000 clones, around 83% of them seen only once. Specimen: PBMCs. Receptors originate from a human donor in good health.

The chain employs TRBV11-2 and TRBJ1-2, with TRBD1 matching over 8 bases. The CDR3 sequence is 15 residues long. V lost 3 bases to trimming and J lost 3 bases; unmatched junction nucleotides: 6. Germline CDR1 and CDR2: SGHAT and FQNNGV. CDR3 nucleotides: TGTGCCAGCAGCTTTCAGGGGGCGCTAGACTATGGCTACACCTTC. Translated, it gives CASSFQGALDYGYTF. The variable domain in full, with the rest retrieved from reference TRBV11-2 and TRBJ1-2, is EAGVAQSPRYKIIEKRQSVAFWCNPISGHATLYWYQQILGQGPKLLIQFQNNGVVDDSQLPKDRFSAERLKGVDSTLKIQPAKLEDSAVYLCASSFQGALDYGYTFGSGTRLTVV.

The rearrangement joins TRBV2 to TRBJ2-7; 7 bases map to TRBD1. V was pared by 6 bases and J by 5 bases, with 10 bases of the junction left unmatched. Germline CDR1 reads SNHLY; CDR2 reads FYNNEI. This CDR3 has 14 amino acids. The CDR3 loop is CASRETGKPHEQYF. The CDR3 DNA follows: TGTGCCAGCAGGGAGACAGGGAAGCCCCACGAGCAGTACTTC.

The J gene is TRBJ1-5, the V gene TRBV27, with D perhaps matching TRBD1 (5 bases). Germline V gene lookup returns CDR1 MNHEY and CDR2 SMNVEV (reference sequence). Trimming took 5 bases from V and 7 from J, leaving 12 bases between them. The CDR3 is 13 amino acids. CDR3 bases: TGTGCCAGCAGTCTGACAGTTTCCCAGCCCCAGCATTTT. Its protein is CASSLTVSQPQHF.

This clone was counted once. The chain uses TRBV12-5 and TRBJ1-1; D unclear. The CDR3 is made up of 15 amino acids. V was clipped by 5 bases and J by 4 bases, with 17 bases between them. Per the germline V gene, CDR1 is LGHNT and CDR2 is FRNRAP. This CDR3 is CASGDGLLGATEAFF. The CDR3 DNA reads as TGTGCTAGTGGTGATGGACTTCTGGGAGCCACTGAAGCTTTCTTT.

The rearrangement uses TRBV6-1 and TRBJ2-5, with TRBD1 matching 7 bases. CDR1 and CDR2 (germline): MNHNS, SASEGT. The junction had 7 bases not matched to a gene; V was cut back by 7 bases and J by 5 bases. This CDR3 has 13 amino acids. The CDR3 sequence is CASILGGEETQYF. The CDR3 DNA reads TGTGCCAGCATTCTAGGGGGCGAGGAGACCCAGTACTTC.

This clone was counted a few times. DNA for the CDR3: TGTGCCAGCAGTCCCGATTTAAGGGAGACCATATATTTT. Residues: CASSPDLRETIYF. The chain combines TRBV9 with TRBJ1-3, with D hard to call. The CDR3 extends over 13 amino acids. Per germline, CDR1 SGDLS and CDR2 YYNGEE. Trimming pared 5 bases from V and 10 bases from J, leaving 16 bases between. The full variable domain, in which reference TRBV9 and TRBJ1-3 provide the parts outside the CDR3, is DSGVTQTPKHLITATGQRVTLRCSPRSGDLSVYWYQQSLDQGLQFLIQYYNGEERAKGNILERFSAQQFPDLHSELNLSSLELGDSALYFCASSPDLRETIYFGEGSWLTVV.

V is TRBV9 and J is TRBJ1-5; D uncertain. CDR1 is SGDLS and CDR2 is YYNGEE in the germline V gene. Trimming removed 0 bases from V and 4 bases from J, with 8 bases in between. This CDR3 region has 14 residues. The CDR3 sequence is CASSVGPGNQPQHF. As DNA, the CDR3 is TGTGCCAGCAGCGTAGGTCCGGGGAATCAGCCCCAGCATTTT.

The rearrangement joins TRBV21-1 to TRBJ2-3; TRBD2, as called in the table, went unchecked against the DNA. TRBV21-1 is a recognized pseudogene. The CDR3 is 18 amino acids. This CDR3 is CASSNGTSGEENTDTQYF. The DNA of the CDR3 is TGTGCCAGCAGCAATGGGACTAGCGGGGAAGAGAACACAGATACGCAGTATTTT.

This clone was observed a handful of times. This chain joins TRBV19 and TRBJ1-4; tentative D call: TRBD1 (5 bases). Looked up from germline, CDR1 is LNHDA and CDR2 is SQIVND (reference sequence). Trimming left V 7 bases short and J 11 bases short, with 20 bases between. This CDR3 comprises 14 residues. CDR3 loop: CASTFGGDGMKLFF. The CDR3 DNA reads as TGTGCCAGTACCTTCGGGGGGGATGGCATGAAACTGTTTTTT.